The entry below gives a single TCR beta chain sequence along with its context. Its specificity is not known. These data originate in a study of cytomegalovirus exposure and HLA in healthy donors. General study results and limits: Later on, an analysis showed TCR association rates differing by HLA locus, with DRB1 the most and HLA-C the fewest. Owing to their indistinguishability, certain V segments, notably TRBV6-2 and TRBV6-3, were excluded.

The PCR had 60 Vbeta and 13 Jbeta primers. The table came from immunoSEQ multiplex PCR; TCRdb's copy has only in-frame clones and leaves some out. The table has about 120,000 clones, about 64% seen once. Germline V gives CDR1 LNHNV, CDR2 YYDKDF (reference sequence). The V gene end was trimmed by 4 bases and the J gene end by 3 bases; junction bases not matched to a gene: 9. The CDR3 runs 15 residues. The clonotype originates from a man between 18 and 29 years old in good health and CMV-seropositive. The rearrangement uses TRBV15 and TRBJ2-7; 7 nucleotides agree with TRBD2. Material for sequencing was PBMCs. The CDR3: CATSISRGGNYEQYV. The CDR3 nucleotides are TGTGCCACCAGCATATCTCGGGGAGGGAACTACGAGCAGTACGTC.